The clone carrying this T cell receptor (beta chain) was observed at least ten times. These data are taken from a study of T-cell reconstitution after alpha-beta-depleted transplantation in children. Unique molecular identifiers were incorporated into the prepared TCRbeta library. Each CDR3 protein gets one entry after TCRdb re-called the PCR reads with MiXCR. The table has under 450,000 distinct CDR3 sequences, more than 10% seen once. The starting material was PBMCs, obtained from the stem cell graft. This sequence originates from a human donor who donated a stem cell graft to a child with Fanconi anemia.

The CDR3 DNA is TGTGCCAGCAGCCAAGTGTCACTAGCGGGGCAACAAGAGACCCAGTACTTC. Protein product: CASSQVSLAGQQETQYF. This chain links TRBV13 with TRBJ2-5, with 10 bases lining up with TRBD2. The CDR3 extends over 17 amino acids. V shed 5 bases, J shed 2 bases, and the junction held 11 bases outside the gene matches. Germline V CDR1 and CDR2: PRHDT, FYEKMQ (reference sequence). The full variable domain, its missing parts supplied by reference TRBV13 and TRBJ2-5, is AAGVIQSPRHLIKEKRETATLKCYPIPRHDTVYWYQQGPGQDPQFLISFYEKMQSDKGSIPDRFSAQQFSDYHSELNMSSLELGDSALYFCASSQVSLAGQQETQYFGPGTRLLVL.